The clone carrying this T cell receptor (beta chain) has at least ten counts. Its antigen is still unknown. The data are from a study of human T cells and chemical hapten exposure. The wider study: Patients, predominantly female, presented with alopecia areata, totalis or universalis.

Using its own MiXCR run on the RACE reads, TCRdb lists one record per CDR3 protein. The sample lists 70,000 to 100,000 distinct CDR3 sequences; under 9% were seen once. The CDR3 runs to 14 residues. The V gene lost 6 bases and the J gene lost 7 bases, with 15 bases spanning the gap. From germline, CDR1 is MNHNY and CDR2 SVGAGI (reference sequence). Time point: patch test 1, 2 weeks after DPC sensitization. The treatment: therapeutic diphenylcyclopropenone sensitization with weekly scalp DPC. Whole-study findings and limits: Sensitizing to DPC left TCRs with a frequency above 1 in 1000 unaltered.

J is TRBJ1-4 and V is TRBV6-6; D is perhaps TRBD1 (6 bases). The sample consisted of whole blood, taken in connection with sensitization to the hapten diphenylcyclopropenone (DPC). The clonotype originates from a woman in her twenties or thirties with alopecia areata. Some clones in this sample may be carry-over from other donors' samples. CDR3 region: CASSHGGITEKLFF. CDR3 coding DNA: TGTGCCAGCAGCCACGGGGGCATAACTGAAAAACTGTTTTTT.